Listed below are T cell receptor beta chains from one sample, sequenced in a study of blood T cell repertoires in COVID-19. Sequencing was performed with immunoSEQ multiplex PCR; in TCRdb, only in-frame clones are kept and a portion is missing. The sample lists 150,000 or so clones, around 88% occurring once. The source material was peripheral blood. The receptor set was obtained from a human donor in a cohort sampled during active COVID-19. Each CDR3 is given with its conserved first and last residue. Each record gives: CDR3 length, D gene, clone size, V gene, J gene, CDR3 DNA, CDR3 protein. D genes are given only for firm matches. Part of the rows lack a size; the others show once, few, many or a class for expanded clones.

>16|TRBD2|-|TRBV13|TRBJ2-3
TGTGCCAGCAGCTTAGGTGCGGGAGGGATCACAGATACGCAGTATTTT
CASSLGAGGITDTQYF
>18|TRBD2|-|TRBV7-9|TRBJ2-1
TGTGCCAGCAGCTTGGGACAGGGGACTAGCGGGATATACAATGAGCAGTTCTTC
CASSLGQGTSGIYNEQFF
>16|TRBD2|-|TRBV3-1/TRBV3-2|TRBJ2-3
TGTGCCAGCAGCCTAGGGACTAGCGGGGGCACAGATACGCAGTATTTT
CASSLGTSGGTDTQYF
>16|TRBD2|-|TRBV7-2|TRBJ2-5
TGTGCCAGCAGCCACGGGGGGGCCCGATACGTAGAGACCCAGTACTTC
CASSHGGARYVETQYF
>15|TRBD2|-|TRBV5-4|TRBJ2-7
TGTGCCAGCAGCTTGGCCAGCGGGAGGGCCGACGAGCAGTACTTC
CASSLASGRADEQYF
>12|-|-|TRBV6-6|TRBJ1-1
TGTGCCACCTCGGTCATCGGCACTGAAGCTTTCTTT
CATSVIGTEAFF
>12|TRBD1|-|TRBV6-5|TRBJ1-6
TGTGCCAGCAGGGACAGGGTTTCACCCCTCCACTTT
CASRDRVSPLHF
>13|-|-|TRBV28|TRBJ2-7
TGTGCCAGCAGCATTACAGGGCTCAACGAGCAGTACTTC
CASSITGLNEQYF
>14|-|-|TRBV30|TRBJ1-5
TGTGCCTGGAGTGTACCGGGGAGCAATCAGCCCCAGCATTTT
CAWSVPGSNQPQHF
>17|-|-|TRBV28|TRBJ2-7
TGTGCCAGCAGCCTCTCTCCAGAGGCGGGGAGCTCCTACGAGCAGTACTTC
CASSLSPEAGSSYEQYF
>14|-|-|TRBV3-1/TRBV3-2|TRBJ2-3
TGTGCCAGCACCACGCGGGGAGTGGGAGATACGCAGTATTTT
CASTTRGVGDTQYF
>14|-|-|TRBV27|TRBJ2-3
TGTGCCAGCATTCTCCTAGCGAGTCCGAATACGCAGTATTTT
CASILLASPNTQYF
>15|TRBD2|once|TRBV6-6|TRBJ2-1
TGTGCCAGCACTCCTCGGTCTAGCGGGTACAATGAGCAGTTCTTC
CASTPRSSGYNEQFF
>15|-|-|TRBV9|TRBJ1-6
TGTGCCAGCAGCGTAGACGGAGACCAAAATTCACCCCTCCACTTT
CASSVDGDQNSPLHF
>12|-|-|TRBV24-1|TRBJ2-1
TGTGCCACCGCCAACGAGGTTAATGAGCAGTTCTTC
CATANEVNEQFF
>13|-|-|TRBV5-1|TRBJ1-5
TGCGCCAGCAGCTTGGCCGGGAGTCAGCCCCAGCATTTT
CASSLAGSQPQHF
>13|TRBD1|-|TRBV5-1|TRBJ1-1
TGCGCCAGCAGCTGGGGACAGGACACTGAAGCTTTCTTT
CASSWGQDTEAFF
>16|TRBD1|-|TRBV18|TRBJ2-1
TGTGCCAGCTCTCAAACCGGGACAGGGGGCGGGTTGCAGCAGTTCTTC
CASSQTGTGGGLQQFF
>15|TRBD1|-|TRBV5-1|TRBJ1-2
TGCGCCAGCAGCCACGGGGACAGGGAATCGACGGGCTACACCTTC
CASSHGDRESTGYTF
>17|TRBD2|-|TRBV29-1|TRBJ2-2
TGCAGCGTTAAGAGGACTAGCGGGAGGGAGAACACCGGGGAGCTGTTTTTT
CSVKRTSGRENTGELFF
>17|TRBD1|few|TRBV19|TRBJ1-5
TGTGCCAGTAGTATAGGGACCCGGGACAGGGTTTATCAGCCCCAGCATTTT
CASSIGTRDRVYQPQHF
>15|-|once|TRBV4-1|TRBJ2-3
TGCGCCAGCAGCCAAGAAAGGGGCTTGACAGATACGCAGTATTTT
CASSQERGLTDTQYF
>15|-|-|TRBV5-4|TRBJ1-1
TGTGCCAGCAGCTTTATTCCGGGTGGGAACACTGAAGCTTTCTTT
CASSFIPGGNTEAFF
>16|-|-|TRBV4-3|TRBJ1-1
TGCGCCAGCAGCCAAGGCGGGGCTCATATGAACACTGAAGCTTTCTTT
CASSQGGAHMNTEAFF
>12|-|-|TRBV6-6|TRBJ1-5
TGTGCCAGCAGGGAGGAAGGTCAGCCCCAGCATTTT
CASREEGQPQHF
>13|-|-|TRBV29-1|TRBJ1-1
TGCAGCGTTGAACCGACAGGGAACACTGAAGCTTTCTTT
CSVEPTGNTEAFF
>13|-|-|TRBV30|TRBJ2-5
TGTGCCTGGAGTGTCGCGACACACGAGACCCAGTACTTC
CAWSVATHETQYF
>15|TRBD1|-|TRBV5-4|TRBJ1-2
TGTGCCAGCAGCCCGGAACAGGGGCGCGCCTATGGCTACACCTTC
CASSPEQGRAYGYTF
>15|TRBD1|-|TRBV2|TRBJ1-2
TGTGCCAGCAGTGATCCAGCAGGGGGCTTCTTCGGCTACACCTTC
CASSDPAGGFFGYTF
>15|TRBD1|-|TRBV7-6|TRBJ2-5
TGTGCCAGCAGTCCTGGGACAGCTTTCCGGGAGACCCAGTACTTC
CASSPGTAFRETQYF
>16|-|-|TRBV15|TRBJ1-4
TGTGCCACCAGCAGAGTTCGGGACACCCCAAATGAAAAACTGTTTTTT
CATSRVRDTPNEKLFF
>15|-|-|TRBV18|TRBJ2-5
TGTGCCAGCTCCCAGGGCGGAGGGGGCAAAGAGACCCAGTACTTC
CASSQGGGGKETQYF
>13|TRBD1|-|TRBV9|TRBJ2-7
TGTGCCAGCAGCCCCGGGACAGGGTACGAGCAGTACTTC
CASSPGTGYEQYF
>17|TRBD1|-|TRBV27|TRBJ2-7
TGTGCCAGCAGTTTATCCCCACCGTGGGACAGACCGTACGAGCAGTACTTC
CASSLSPPWDRPYEQYF
>17|-|-|TRBV5-8|TRBJ1-3
TGTGCCAGCAGCTTTAGTGGTGCGGGTTACTCTGGAAACACCATATATTTT
CASSFSGAGYSGNTIYF
>15|TRBD2|-|TRBV6-7|TRBJ2-7
TGTGCCAGCAGTTACCTGCTAGCGGACCTTCTGTGGCAGTACTTC
CASSYLLADLLWQYF
>14|-|-|TRBV11-2|TRBJ2-7
TGTGCCAGCAGCTTAGAACACACGTCCTACGAGCAGTACTTC
CASSLEHTSYEQYF
>11|-|-|TRBV12-3/TRBV12-4|TRBJ1-1
TGTGCCAGCAGTGCACAGGGTGTAGCTTTCTTT
CASSAQGVAFF
>14|TRBD2|-|TRBV9|TRBJ2-1
TGTGCCAGCAGCGTAGGGGGCGGGGGGAGTGAGCAGTTCTTC
CASSVGGGGSEQFF
>15|-|few|TRBV9|TRBJ1-6
TGTGCCAGCAGCGAAGACAGTTCATATAATTCACCCCTCCACTTT
CASSEDSSYNSPLHF
>15|TRBD1|-|TRBV5-4|TRBJ2-1
TGTGCCAGCAGCCCAAGGACAGGGGACGACAATGAGCAGTTCTTC
CASSPRTGDDNEQFF
>12|TRBD1|-|TRBV9|TRBJ2-7
TGTGCCAGCAGCCTGACAGGGGTCGAGCAGTACTTC
CASSLTGVEQYF
>14|TRBD1|once|TRBV11-1|TRBJ2-7
TGTGCCACCACACTCTCGGGACAGAGCTACGAGCAGTACTTC
CATTLSGQSYEQYF
>17|TRBD1|-|TRBV2|TRBJ2-6
TGTGCCAGCAGAGCGGGACAGGGGGCAGGTGGGGCCAACGTCCTGACTTTC
CASRAGQGAGGANVLTF
>13|TRBD2|-|TRBV27|TRBJ2-7
TGTGCCAGCAGGGGACTAGCGGACTACGAGCAGTACTTC
CASRGLADYEQYF
>14|TRBD1|-|TRBV5-6|TRBJ2-7
TGTGCCAGCAGCTTCGGACAGGCCACCTACGAGCAGTACTTC
CASSFGQATYEQYF
>14|TRBD1|-|TRBV7-9|TRBJ1-2
TGTGCCAGCAGCTTAGGGGGACAGTCCTATGGCTACACCTTC
CASSLGGQSYGYTF
>11|-|-|TRBV2|TRBJ2-7
TGTGCCAGCAGTGCCACCTACGAGCAGTACTTC
CASSATYEQYF
>15|-|-|TRBV11-3|TRBJ2-1
TGTGCCAGCAGCGCCCTTTTTAGCGGATACAATGAGCAGTTCTTC
CASSALFSGYNEQFF
>14|TRBD1|-|TRBV9|TRBJ2-7
TGTGCCAGCAGCGTAGATCCAGGGGGCTACGAGCAGTACTTC
CASSVDPGGYEQYF
>16|TRBD1|once|TRBV5-5|TRBJ2-7
TGTGCCAGCAGCTTGTCAACAGGACAGGGGGTGTACGAGCAGTACTTC
CASSLSTGQGVYEQYF
>18|TRBD1|-|TRBV30|TRBJ2-7
TGTGCCTGCCACCCCGGGACAGGGGTTCCCCCACGATACTACGAGCAGTACTTC
CACHPGTGVPPRYYEQYF
>16|TRBD2|-|TRBV7-9|TRBJ2-3
TGTGCCAGCAGCTTACGAAGCGGGGGGGTATCAGATACGCAGTATTTT
CASSLRSGGVSDTQYF
>17|-|-|TRBV4-3|TRBJ2-7
TGCGCCAGCAGCCACCCCCGCCCCGGCCCGGCGGCCACCGAGCAGTACTTC
CASSHPRPGPAATEQYF